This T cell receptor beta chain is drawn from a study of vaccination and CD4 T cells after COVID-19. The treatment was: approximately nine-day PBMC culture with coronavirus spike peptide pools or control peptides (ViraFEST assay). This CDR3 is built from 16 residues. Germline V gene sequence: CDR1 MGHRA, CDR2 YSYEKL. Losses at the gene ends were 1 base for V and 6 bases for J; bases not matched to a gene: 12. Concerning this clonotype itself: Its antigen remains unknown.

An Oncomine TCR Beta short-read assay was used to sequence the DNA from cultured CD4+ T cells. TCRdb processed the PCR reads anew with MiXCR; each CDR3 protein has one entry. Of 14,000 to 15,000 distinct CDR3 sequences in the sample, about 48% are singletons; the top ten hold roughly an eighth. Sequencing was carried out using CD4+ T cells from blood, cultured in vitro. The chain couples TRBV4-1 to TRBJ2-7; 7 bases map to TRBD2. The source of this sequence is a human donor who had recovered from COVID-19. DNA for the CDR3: TGCGCCAGCAGCCAAGTTGGTTCGGGGTGGACTAGCGAGCAGTACTTC. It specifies CASSQVGSGWTSEQYF.